The entry that follows covers one T cell receptor (beta chain) sequence. Its target antigen remains unknown. Base-call qualities are not available, and no considerably larger clone is one nucleotide away. Looking up the germline V gene yields CDR1 WSHSY and CDR2 SAAADI. V loses 6 bases of germline sequence and J loses 6 bases, and the interval between the two ends is 12 bases. From the cysteine through the phenylalanine, the CDR3 covers 14 amino acids. The DNA shown is the 42-base CDR3, in frame from base 1. These data come from a study of T cell responses to AZD1222 COVID-19 vaccine (dated by TCRdb to about 2021). With respect to the entire study: AZD1222 recipients given second doses at about 4 weeks or at about 12 weeks were pooled, since spike-specific TCR depth and breadth were not found to differ between the two schedules. TCR sequencing was performed for 230 to 250 trial participants, of whom roughly 200 were given two doses of AZD1222 and approximately 26 were given two doses of MenACWY control vaccine. Trial participants were enrolled by age into 18-55, 56-69 and 70-plus year subgroups, with approximately 150, 30 and 60 TCR-sequenced participants respectively.

General study outcomes and caveats: In the small 56-69-year group, the increase in depth fell short of significance, most likely because of low power. Because no samples from the day 14 peak response were available, repertoires could be characterized only after the peak T cell response. After two AZD1222 doses, spike-specific TCR breadth and depth were significantly higher than at day 0 and than in MenACWY recipients. Conclusions about previously exposed vaccinees were limited because only six or seven AZD1222 recipients were SARS-CoV-2 seropositive at baseline. Participants were mostly white British and included more females than males, and it was suggested by the authors that clonal diversity may have been underestimated. Reportedly, close to half of the unique spike-specific TCRs recognized epitopes lying outside the regions that are mutated in the B.1.351 and B.1.1.7 variants. CD4 TCRs associated with the vaccine covered the entire spike protein, and the dominant responses were in regions 160-218 and 743-854.

The CDR3 regions of human TCRbeta chains were analyzed by immunosequencing. Turning to the authors' computational methods: TCRs in the repertoires were compared against a reference library of SARS-CoV-2-specific TCRs that had been generated with the MIRA antigen-specificity platform. Breadth was defined as the fraction of unique TCRs that were SARS-CoV-2-associated. Depth was defined as the fraction of total T cells that were SARS-CoV-2-associated. Using the MIRA data, each spike-specific TCR was mapped to the spike region that the TCR reacts to and placed in a CD4 or CD8 class. Log10-transformed breadth and depth values were compared by one-way ANOVA with Sidak's multiple comparisons tests. Drawn from immuneACCESS, this table holds only the in-frame rearrangements with V and J called that TCRdb kept. Clones are partly lost; checked studies trace under half to an unresolved V gene and leave the rest unexplained. V and J calls and clone size come straight from that table; D and trimming were deduced from the DNA. The sample has 150,000 to 200,000 clones on record, less than 95% of them singletons. The ten largest clones capture approximately 2.8% of the sample.

The time point label, read with the paper, signifies: baseline before first vaccination. Samples from vaccinated people were obtained from the UK trials COV001 and COV002, which included a single-blind randomized controlled phase 2/3 trial of AZD1222 (ChAdOx1 nCoV-19) in healthy adults. For TCRbeta chain sequencing, PBMC samples from trial participants were taken at day 0 and at day 28 after the second dose. The sample consisted of peripheral blood, taken on day 0 of AZD1222 vaccination. The V gene is TRBV10-2 and the J gene is TRBJ1-6; the best D guess is TRBD1, with 5 bases matching. The receptor comes from an adult in good health. The CDR3 here reads CASRPGGGNSPLHF. The DNA reads TGCGCCAGCAGGCCCGGCGGGGGTAATTCACCCCTCCACTTT.